This T cell receptor beta chain was recorded in a study of glioma-infiltrating T cells. General study points: Only very few CDR3 sequences appeared in both tissue and blood.

The germline V gene encodes CDR1 DFQATT and CDR2 SNEGSKA (reference sequence). V was cut by 0 bases and J by 4 bases, with 7 bases left in between. The CDR3 sequence is 13 residues long. The iRepertoire nested amplicon-rescue multiplex PCR amplified TCR alpha and beta CDR3s from RNA. In TCRdb, the multiplex PCR reads were re-called with MiXCR into one record per CDR3 protein. Of around 180,000 distinct CDR3 sequences listed, over 40% are singletons. The sample holds many counts of this clonotype. Its antigen remains unknown. The rearrangement links TRBV20-1 to TRBJ1-5; the D is unclear. The TCR comes from a human donor with low-grade glioma or glioblastoma, undergoing nonglioma brain surgery, or in good health (not recorded which). The sample taken for sequencing was glioma tissue, nonneoplastic brain tissue, or PBMCs (not recorded which). The CDR3 loop reads CSARDSYNQPQHF. CDR3 in DNA: TGCAGTGCTAGAGACAGCTATAATCAGCCCCAGCATTTT.